The next 9 T cell receptor beta chains were all read from a single sample in a study of regulatory T cells in long-lasting Graves disease. Documented time point: persistent/refractory GD, antithyroid drugs over 5 years with positive TRAb. PBMC-derived RNA was used for the TCR library. Construction of the TCR beta libraries employed iRepertoire HTBI primers in conjunction with Arm-PCR of CDR3 regions. One entry per CDR3 protein results from TCRdb running MiXCR on the multiplex PCR reads. The table lists 700,000 or so distinct CDR3 sequences, about 30% of them singletons. The material was peripheral blood mononuclear cells (PBMCs), obtained when the disease was refractory, from a patient treated with antithyroid drugs. The receptor set was obtained from a female donor with Graves disease.

This clonotype was recorded only once. The chain has TRBV20-1 and TRBJ1-2; D is possibly TRBD1 (5 bases). From germline, CDR1 is DFQATT and CDR2 SNEGSKA (reference sequence). The V end lost 6 bases, the J end lost 4 bases, and 12 bases lay between the germline ends. The CDR3 consists of 12 residues. The CDR3 nucleotides are TGCAGTGCGACTCCCGGGACCTATGGCTACACCTTC. Residues: CSATPGTYGYTF.

This clonotype was detected many times. The chain has TRBV29-1 and TRBJ1-2, with TRBD1 identical over 7 bases. The CDR3 has 11 residues. The V gene's germline CDR1 is SQVTM and CDR2 ANQGSEA. V shed 6 bases and J 6 bases; nucleotides not matched to a gene: 4. CDR3 sequence: CSVDRENGYTF. CDR3 coding DNA: TGCAGCGTCGACAGGGAGAATGGCTACACCTTC.

This clonotype showed up just a few times. The rearrangement joins TRBV11-2 to TRBJ2-7; 12 nucleotides agree with TRBD2. V gave up 1 base and J gave up 4 bases; unmatched junction bases: 11. The CDR3 length is 18 residues. Germline-derived CDR1 and CDR2 are SGHAT and FQNNGV. CDR3 sequence: CASSLASSGRAGRYEQYF. In nucleotides, the CDR3 is TGTGCCAGCAGCTTAGCGTCTAGCGGGAGGGCCGGGCGATACGAGCAGTACTTC.

The CDR3 DNA reads as TGCGCCAGCAGCTTGAGGACGGGAACTAATGAAAAACTGTTTTTT. It encodes CASSLRTGTNEKLFF. The rearrangement uses TRBV5-1 and TRBJ1-4; D gene unclear. The CDR3 sequence is 15 residues long. V lost 1 base to trimming and J lost 1 base, with 8 bases between them. Germline V gene lookup returns CDR1 SGHRS and CDR2 YFSETQ. The variable domain in full, completed from reference TRBV5-1 and TRBJ1-4, reads KAGVTQTPRYLIKTRGQQVTLSCSPISGHRSVSWYQQTPGQGLQFLFEYFSETQRNKGNFPGRFSGRQFSNSRSEMNVSTLELGDSALYLCASSLRTGTNEKLFFGSGTQLSVL.

The chain carries TRBV10-1 and TRBJ1-2, with D possibly TRBD1 on 6 matching bases. The germline V gene has CDR1 WNHNN and CDR2 SYGVQD (reference sequence). The ends were cut back, 3 bases at V and 7 bases at J, with 12 bases in the middle. The CDR3 loop spans 13 amino acids. CDR3 in amino acids: CASSDQQGVGYTF. The CDR3 nucleotides are TGCGCCAGCAGTGACCAACAGGGAGTTGGCTACACCTTC.

This clonotype has a handful of counts. The chain uses TRBV11-2 and TRBJ2-1, with 12 positions matching TRBD2. In germline, CDR1 is SGHAT, CDR2 FQNNGV. The CDR3 totals 16 residues. V trimming: 1 base; J trimming: 8 bases; junction bases outside the gene matches: 6. CDR3 region: CASSLGTSGIVDEQFF. CDR3 sequence (DNA): TGTGCCAGCAGCTTAGGGACTAGCGGGATTGTGGATGAGCAGTTCTTC.

The gene calls are TRBV7-2 and TRBJ1-1; D ambiguous. V gave up 1 base and J gave up 6 bases, with 9 bases separating them. This CDR3 has 13 amino acids. Germline CDR1 SGHTA, CDR2 FQGNSA. The CDR3 sequence: CASSLGHAPEAFF. The CDR3 DNA is TGTGCCAGCAGCTTAGGGCACGCTCCTGAAGCTTTCTTT. Full variable domain (outside the CDR3, taken from reference TRBV7-2 and TRBJ1-1): GAGVSQSPSNKVTEKGKDVELRCDPISGHTALYWYRQSLGQGLEFLIYFQGNSAPDKSGLPSDRFSAERTGGSVSTLTIQRTQQEDSAVYLCASSLGHAPEAFFGQGTRLTVV.

On this clonotype: A single base is all that separates this from a far larger clone, so a read error is likely. The chain employs TRBV7-9 and TRBJ2-5; TRBD1 aligns across 8 bases. The CDR3 is 16 amino acids. CDR1 is SEHNR and CDR2 is FQNEAQ in the germline V gene (reference sequence). With 4 bases clipped from V and 4 bases from J, the junction kept 11 bases outside the gene matches. CDR3 DNA sequence: TGTGCCAGCAGCTCCCAAGGACAGGGAGGTGTAGAGACCCAGTACTTC. Translation gives CASSSQGQGGVETQYF. Drawing the rest from reference TRBV7-9 and TRBJ2-5, the complete variable domain is DTGVSQNPRHKITKRGQNVTFRCDPISEHNRLYWYRQTLGQGPEFLTYFQNEAQLEKSRLLSDRFSAERPKGSFSTLEIQRTEQGDSAMYLCASSSQGQGGVETQYFGPGTRLLVL.

This clonotype occurred a few times. The V call is TRBV7-9, the J call TRBJ1-1, with a possible D match to TRBD1 (5 bases). The ends were cut back, 4 bases at V and 3 bases at J, with 9 bases in the middle. This CDR3 region has 13 residues. Germline loops: CDR1 SEHNR, CDR2 FQNEAQ (reference sequence). The CDR3 DNA is TGTGCCAGCAGCTCTGACAGCTACACTGAAGCTTTCTTT. It yields the protein CASSSDSYTEAFF.